The clone carrying this T cell receptor (beta chain) was counted many times. A single record per CDR3 protein comes from TCRdb applying MiXCR to the 5' RACE reads. The top ten hold about 7.1% of the sample, which has 250,000 to 350,000 distinct CDR3 sequences, roughly 10% seen once. In germline, CDR1 is SEHNR, CDR2 FQNEAQ (reference sequence). Trimming removed 2 bases at V and 3 bases at J, with 7 bases between. The CDR3 is 13 residues long. The data were taken from a study of identical twins. These data are also associated with another study on yellow fever vaccine responses in identical twins.

Sequencing was performed on CD8+ T cells sorted from blood. This chain links TRBV7-9 with TRBJ2-5, with D tentatively TRBD2 (5 bases). The origin of this receptor is a woman between 18 and 29 years old in good health. CDR3 residues: CASSLPGKETQYF. CDR3 DNA sequence: TGTGCCAGCAGCTTACCGGGAAAAGAGACCCAGTACTTC.